This entry lists 25 T cell receptor beta chains sequenced from one sample in a study of blood T cell repertoires in COVID-19. This table comes from immunoSEQ multiplex PCR, and its TCRdb copy is limited to in-frame clones, with some not included. The table has about 200,000 clones, approximately 86% seen once. What was sequenced was peripheral blood. The receptors here all came from a man aged 18 to 30 with active or convalescent COVID-19.

V gene TRBV28 combines with J gene TRBJ2-7; weak D call: TRBD2 (6 bases). The CDR3 is 16 amino acids. The V gene's germline CDR1 is MDHEN and CDR2 SYDVKM. Between the trimmed V and J ends, which lost 6 bases and 0 bases, there was a span of 18 bases. The CDR3 DNA reads TGTGCCAGCAGATTCGCGGGGTCGCGGGACTCCTACGAGCAGTACTTC. It translates to CASRFAGSRDSYEQYF.

CDR3 loop: CASTPGGSGKYNEQFF. The CDR3, as DNA: TGTGCCAGCACCCCGGGTGGTAGCGGGAAGTACAATGAGCAGTTCTTC. This rearrangement joins TRBV6-6 to TRBJ2-1; 8 bases line up with TRBD2. The CDR3 spans 16 residues. The germline CDR1 and CDR2 sequences are MNHNY and SVGAGI (reference sequence). V trimming: 7 bases; J trimming: 4 bases; junction bases outside the gene matches: 12.

The V call is TRBV2, the J call TRBJ1-2; 9 nucleotides agree with TRBD1. The junction had 6 bases not matched to a gene; V was cut back by 3 bases and J by 4 bases. This CDR3 spans 15 amino acids. From germline, CDR1 is SNHLY and CDR2 FYNNEI. CDR3 protein: CASSDGQGRGYGYTF. The CDR3 DNA is TGTGCCAGCAGTGATGGACAGGGGAGAGGCTATGGCTACACCTTC.

This clone was seen a handful of times. V and J are TRBV10-2 and TRBJ2-3, with 7 bases identical to TRBD2. The CDR3 covers 18 residues. Germline-derived CDR1 and CDR2 are WSHSY and SAAADI. Trimming removed 3 bases from V and 2 bases from J; junction bases left unmatched: 14. CDR3 bases: TGCGCCAGCAGTGATCCTTATCGGATAGCGGGTAACACAGATACGCAGTATTTT. Its protein is CASSDPYRIAGNTDTQYF.

In its sample, this clone was seen once. The chain uses TRBV16 and TRBJ1-2; the D gene is possibly TRBD1 (5 bases). V lost 4 bases and J 4 bases, leaving 7 bases between the germline ends. Per the germline V gene, CDR1 is KGHSY and CDR2 is FQNENV. This CDR3 region has 12 residues. CDR3 amino acids: CASSPRGYGYTF. The CDR3 bases are TGTGCCAGCAGCCCAAGGGGCTATGGCTACACCTTC.

The chain is built from TRBV7-2 and TRBJ1-6; TRBD1 might be the D (6 bases). The CDR3 extends over 18 amino acids. The V gene lost 4 bases and the J gene lost 0 bases, with 16 bases spanning the gap. Germline loops: CDR1 SGHTA, CDR2 FQGNSA. The CDR3 sequence: CASSSGPGQSSYNSPLHF. The CDR3 DNA reads TGTGCCAGCAGCTCCGGCCCCGGACAGAGCTCCTATAATTCACCCCTCCACTTT. The entire variable domain, with the rest obtained from reference TRBV7-2 and TRBJ1-6, is as follows: GAGVSQSPSNKVTEKGKDVELRCDPISGHTALYWYRQSLGQGLEFLIYFQGNSAPDKSGLPSDRFSAERTGGSVSTLTIQRTQQEDSAVYLCASSSGPGQSSYNSPLHFGNGTRLTVT.

This clone was seen once. J is TRBJ2-3 and V is TRBV4-2; perhaps TRBD2 as D (5 bases). Trimming cost V 0 bases and J 2 bases, with 9 bases left between them. The germline V gene encodes CDR1 LGHNA and CDR2 YNFKEQ. CDR3 length: 15 amino acids. Here the CDR3 reads CASSQDNSDTDTQYF. Written as DNA, the CDR3 is TGTGCCAGCAGCCAAGATAATAGCGACACAGATACGCAGTATTTT.

The chain uses TRBV7-9 and TRBJ2-7; D gene uncertain. Germline CDR1 reads SEHNR; CDR2 reads FQNEAQ (reference sequence). There are 11 residues in the CDR3. V was trimmed by 6 bases and J by 2 bases, leaving 5 bases between them. CDR3 region: CASSRAYEQYF. For the CDR3, the DNA is TGTGCCAGCAGTCGAGCCTACGAGCAGTACTTC.

The genes are TRBV7-2 and TRBJ2-5, with D tentatively TRBD1 (5 bases). Germline CDR1 SGHTA, CDR2 FQGNSA. CDR3 size: 17 residues. V shed 5 bases and J shed 2 bases, with 21 bases lying between them. CDR3 coding DNA: TGTGCCAGCAGCCCTAGACAGATCGCCTACGTACAAGAGACCCAGTACTTC. Its translation is CASSPRQIAYVQETQYF.

The table lists this clone with a count of one. The rearrangement links TRBV15 to TRBJ2-5; 8 nucleotides align to TRBD1. Germline-derived CDR1 and CDR2 are LNHNV and YYDKDF (reference sequence). The ends lost 3 bases at V and 4 bases at J; junction bases unmatched: 7. The CDR3 is 15 amino acids. The CDR3 nucleotides read TGTGCCACCAGCAGTGGGCAGGGGGCACCAGAGACCCAGTACTTC. This encodes CATSSGQGAPETQYF.

The chain uses TRBV14 and TRBJ2-7, with 8 bases fitting TRBD2. The CDR3 length is 13 residues. Germline assignment: CDR1 SGHDN and CDR2 FVKESK. V lost 4 bases to trimming and J lost 5 bases; unmatched junction nucleotides: 4. The CDR3, as DNA: TGTGCCAGCAGCCCCCCGGGGGGGAACGAGCAGTACTTC. It encodes CASSPPGGNEQYF. Together with reference TRBV14 and TRBJ2-7, the CDR3 gives the full variable domain: EAGVTQFPSHSVIEKGQTVTLRCDPISGHDNLYWYRRVMGKEIKFLLHFVKESKQDESGMPNNRFLAERTGGTYSTLKVQPAELEDSGVYFCASSPPGGNEQYFGPGTRLTVT.

The chain joins TRBV19 to TRBJ1-4; 7 positions agree with TRBD1. Germline V lookup: CDR1 LNHDA, CDR2 SQIVND (reference sequence). Losses at the gene ends were 7 bases for V and 8 bases for J; bases not matched to a gene: 7. CDR3 length equals 13 residues. The CDR3 DNA follows: TGTGCCAGTATGCGAGGGGGCGAAGAAAAACTGTTTTTT. Its protein is CASMRGGEEKLFF.

The chain joins TRBV7-8 to TRBJ2-1; 11 bases fit TRBD2. The J segment lost 6 bases and the V segment lost 1 base, leaving 8 bases of the junction unmatched. The CDR3 length is 17 residues. Germline loops: CDR1 SGHVS, CDR2 FQNEAQ. The CDR3 region has the DNA TGTGCCAGCAGCTTAGTACGGGCTACTAGCGGGAGCAATGAGCAGTTCTTC. This sequence encodes CASSLVRATSGSNEQFF.

The DNA of the CDR3 is TGTGCCAGCAGCTCGACAGCCCAAGAGACCCAGTACTTC. Residues: CASSSTAQETQYF. The gene calls are TRBV7-3 and TRBJ2-5, with a possible D match to TRBD1 (5 bases). Trimming cost V 4 bases and J 1 base, with 7 bases left between them. Germline V gene data show CDR1 as SGHTA and CDR2 as FQGTGA. CDR3 length: 13 residues.

The chain recombines TRBV3-1 (or the pseudogene TRBV3-2) with TRBJ1-2; possible D gene TRBD1, 6 bases. CDR1 is LGHDT, CDR2 YNNKEL, per germline (reference sequence). This CDR3 has 16 amino acids. Trimming left V 4 bases short and J 8 bases short, with 23 bases between. The CDR3, as DNA: TGTGCCAGCAGCCGTATAATGATAACAGGGATGGAGGGCTACACCTTC. As protein: CASSRIMITGMEGYTF.

The chain combines TRBV9 with TRBJ1-3; TRBD1 might be the D (5 bases). V was trimmed by 4 bases and J by 4 bases, leaving 18 bases between them. The CDR3 is 16 amino acids. CDR1 and CDR2 from the germline V gene are SGDLS and YYNGEE. CDR3 nucleotide sequence: TGTGCCAGCAGCAACACCGGGACTGTGTCGGGAAACACCATATATTTT. It translates to CASSNTGTVSGNTIYF.

The chain combines TRBV6-1 with TRBJ2-5, with D possibly TRBD2 on 5 matching bases. CDR1 and CDR2 (germline): MNHNS, SASEGT. The CDR3 runs to 13 residues. Trimming took 3 bases from V and 3 from J, leaving 8 bases between them. The CDR3: CASSDNGEETQYF. In DNA, the CDR3 is TGTGCCAGCAGTGACAACGGGGAAGAGACCCAGTACTTC.

This clone has just one count. This chain joins TRBV11-2 and TRBJ2-4; TRBD1 matches 10 bases. The germline CDR1 and CDR2 sequences are SGHAT and FQNNGV. V shed 5 bases, J shed 6 bases, and the junction held 7 bases outside the gene matches. The CDR3 runs 15 residues. CDR3 nucleotides: TGTGCCAGCAGCAAACTCCGGACAGGGGGAAACATTCAGTACTTC. Its translation is CASSKLRTGGNIQYF.

The chain recombines TRBV5-1 with TRBJ2-2, with a weak D call TRBD2 (5 bases). Trimming stripped 0 bases from V and 0 bases from J, with 6 bases between. This CDR3 region has 15 residues. Per the germline V gene, CDR1 is SGHRS and CDR2 is YFSETQ. This chain's CDR3 is CASSLAGTNTGELFF. CDR3 bases: TGCGCCAGCAGCTTGGCCGGGACGAACACCGGGGAGCTGTTTTTT. Full variable domain (remainder filled in from reference TRBV5-1 and TRBJ2-2): KAGVTQTPRYLIKTRGQQVTLSCSPISGHRSVSWYQQTPGQGLQFLFEYFSETQRNKGNFPGRFSGRQFSNSRSEMNVSTLELGDSALYLCASSLAGTNTGELFFGEGSRLTVL.

V gene TRBV27 combines with J gene TRBJ2-1; D is ambiguous. The CDR3 covers 14 residues. The V end lost 5 bases, the J end lost 3 bases, and 11 bases lay between the germline ends. CDR1 and CDR2 from the germline V gene are MNHEY and SMNVEV (reference sequence). The DNA of the CDR3 is TGTGCCAGCAGTACAAGTGGAGACTACAATGAGCAGTTCTTC. Translated, it gives CASSTSGDYNEQFF.

CDR3 nucleotides: TGTGCCAGCAGCCTCGGGGAGGGAGCCTACAATGAGCAGTTCTTC. It encodes CASSLGEGAYNEQFF. This chain connects TRBV7-6 to TRBJ2-1; 7 bases map to TRBD2. The CDR3 runs 15 residues. Trimming cost V 5 bases and J 2 bases; bases outside gene matches: 6. Germline V lookup: CDR1 SGHVS, CDR2 FNYEAQ.

J is TRBJ1-1 and V is TRBV15; D is unresolved. V lost 0 bases to trimming and J lost 1 base, with 9 bases between them. The CDR3 totals 15 residues. Germline values: CDR1 LNHNV, CDR2 YYDKDF (reference sequence). The CDR3 sequence: CATSRERSRNTEAFF. The CDR3 nucleotides read TGTGCCACCAGCAGAGAGCGAAGCCGGAACACTGAAGCTTTCTTT. Based on the CDR3 plus reference TRBV15 and TRBJ1-1, the full variable domain is DAMVIQNPRYQVTQFGKPVTLSCSQTLNHNVMYWYQQKSSQAPKLLFHYYDKDFNNEADTPDNFQSRRPNTSFCFLDIRSPGLGDTAMYLCATSRERSRNTEAFFGQGTRLTVV.

This clone was picked up one time. J is TRBJ1-2 and V is TRBV2, with 9 positions matching TRBD1. Trimming at V came to 2 bases and at J to 6 bases, leaving 4 bases not matched to a gene. This CDR3 spans 14 amino acids. CDR1 and CDR2 from the germline V gene are SNHLY and FYNNEI. The CDR3 sequence: CASSETDRGDGYTF. Here the CDR3 DNA reads TGTGCCAGCAGTGAAACGGACAGGGGCGATGGCTACACCTTC.

This sequence joins TRBV5-1 and TRBJ1-6; a possible D gene is TRBD1 (6 bases). The CDR3 is 15 amino acids. Germline CDR1 reads SGHRS; CDR2 reads YFSETQ. Trimming left V 3 bases short and J 4 bases short, with 11 bases between. The CDR3 bases are TGCGCCAGCAGCTCGGAAGGACAGTATAATTCACCCCTCCACTTT. Its translation: CASSSEGQYNSPLHF. Full variable domain (rest looked up from reference TRBV5-1 and TRBJ1-6): KAGVTQTPRYLIKTRGQQVTLSCSPISGHRSVSWYQQTPGQGLQFLFEYFSETQRNKGNFPGRFSGRQFSNSRSEMNVSTLELGDSALYLCASSSEGQYNSPLHFGNGTRLTVT.

This rearrangement joins TRBV15 to TRBJ2-5; tentative D call: TRBD1 (6 bases). Germline V gene sequence: CDR1 LNHNV, CDR2 YYDKDF (reference sequence). CDR3 length: 15 amino acids. Trimming took 4 bases from V and 6 from J, leaving 18 bases between them. CDR3 bases: TGTGCCACCAGCACCTCGGGACAAAAGGGAAAGACCCAGTACTTC. Its protein product is CATSTSGQKGKTQYF.